This T cell receptor beta chain is from a study of cytomegalovirus exposure and HLA in healthy donors. Regarding the study as a whole: Researchers counted 150 to 200 TCR beta chains as cytomegalovirus-associated.

Sequencing used immunoSEQ multiplex PCR; TCRdb keeps in-frame clones, though not all of them. This table holds 120,000 or so clones, approximately 95% found once. A remark on this clone: Its cognate antigen is unknown.

This CDR3 contains 13 residues. CDR1 and CDR2 (germline): GTSNPN, SVGIG (reference sequence). The junction had 2 bases not matched to a gene; V was cut back by 3 bases and J by 6 bases. Material: PBMCs. J is TRBJ1-5 and V is TRBV30; TRBD1 matches at 10 bases. This clonotype was sampled from a man aged 18 to 35 in good health and CMV-seronegative. CDR3 sequence reads: CAWRGQGRQPQHF. The CDR3 coding sequence is TGTGCCTGGAGGGGACAGGGGCGTCAGCCCCAGCATTTT.